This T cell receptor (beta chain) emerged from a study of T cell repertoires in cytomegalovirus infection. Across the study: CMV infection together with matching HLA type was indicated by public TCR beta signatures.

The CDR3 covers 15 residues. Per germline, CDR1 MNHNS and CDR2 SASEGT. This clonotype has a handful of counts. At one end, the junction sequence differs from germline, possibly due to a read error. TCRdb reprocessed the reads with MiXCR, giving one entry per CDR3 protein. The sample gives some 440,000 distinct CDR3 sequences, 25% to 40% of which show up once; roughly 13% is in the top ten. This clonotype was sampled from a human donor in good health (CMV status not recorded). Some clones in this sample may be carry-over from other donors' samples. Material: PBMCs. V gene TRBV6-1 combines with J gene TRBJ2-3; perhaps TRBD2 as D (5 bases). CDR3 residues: CARSLSRGRTDTQYF. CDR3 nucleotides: TGTGCCCGCAGTCTCTCCCGCGGGCGCACAGATACGCAGTATTTT.